The 7 T cell receptor beta chains given below trace back to one sample, sequenced in a study. TCRdb re-called the 5' RACE reads through MiXCR, storing one row per CDR3 protein. The sample includes more than 6,500 distinct CDR3 sequences, approximately 52% of them seen just once. Sequenced: naive CD4+ T cells sorted from a lymph node. The subset was: naive CD4+ T cells, CD4+CD45RA+CD25-. The receptors here all came from a female donor with breast cancer.

This clonotype was observed a single time. A read error may account for a junction end that differs from germline. The J gene is TRBJ2-2, the V gene TRBV5-1; a possible D gene is TRBD1 (5 bases). Germline lookup yields CDR1 SGHRS and CDR2 YFSETQ. The CDR3 covers 14 residues. The CDR3 protein is CASSHRTNTGELFF. CDR3 nucleotides: TGTGCCAGCAGCCATCGGACAAACACCGGGGAGCTGTTTTTT.

The CDR3 bases are TGTGCCAGCAAACTTATGGGCCAGGTGGACACTGAAGCTTTCTTT. Translated, it gives CASKLMGQVDTEAFF. The genes are TRBV7-9 and TRBJ1-1, with no clear D. This CDR3 has 15 amino acids. CDR1 is SEHNR and CDR2 is FQNEAQ in the germline V gene (reference sequence). The V and J ends lost 7 bases and 3 bases respectively, with 18 bases between them.

In its sample, this clonotype was seen once. The rearrangement links TRBV2 to TRBJ2-7, with D tentatively TRBD1 (5 bases). The CDR3 length is 14 residues. CDR1 and CDR2 (germline): SNHLY, FYNNEI. The V end lost 10 bases, the J end lost 8 bases, and 24 bases lay between the germline ends. CDR3 sequence reads: CATLRRQGSEKQYF. CDR3 coding DNA: TGTGCCACCCTCCGGCGGCAGGGTTCGGAAAAGCAGTACTTC.

As concerns this clonotype: A read error may produce the germline difference seen at one junction end. This chain uses TRBV7-8 with TRBJ2-5, with D uncertain. The germline V gene encodes CDR1 SGHVS and CDR2 FQNEAQ. The CDR3 contains 13 residues. The CDR3 nucleotides read TGTGCCAGCAGTCGGGTCATCCAAGGGACCCAGTACTTC. Translation gives CASSRVIQGTQYF.

The chain couples TRBV5-4 to TRBJ2-1, with D unresolved. The germline V gene encodes CDR1 SGHNT and CDR2 YYREEE (reference sequence). Trimming pared 4 bases from V and 9 bases from J, leaving 17 bases between. CDR3 length equals 14 residues. CDR3 region: CASSRRTRMGEQFF. CDR3 DNA: TGTGCCAGCAGCCGACGCACCCGGATGGGTGAGCAGTTCTTC.

V gene TRBV20-1 combines with J gene TRBJ1-2; possible D gene TRBD1, 5 bases. CDR1 and CDR2 (germline): DFQATT, SNEGSKA (reference sequence). The CDR3 covers 13 residues. The V end lost 5 bases, the J end lost 8 bases, and 18 bases lay between the germline ends. Here the CDR3 reads CSAEGKPRRGYTF. Written as DNA, the CDR3 is TGCAGTGCTGAGGGGAAGCCCCGACGGGGCTACACCTTC.

This rearrangement joins TRBV6-6 to TRBJ1-2; D perhaps matches TRBD1 (5 bases). V gave up 0 bases and J gave up 2 bases, with 10 bases separating them. The CDR3 is 15 residues long. The germline CDR1 and CDR2 sequences are MNHNY and SVGAGI (reference sequence). The CDR3 region has the DNA TGTGCCAGCAGTTACTCGTCAGGGCAGAACTATGGCTACACCTTC. It encodes CASSYSSGQNYGYTF.